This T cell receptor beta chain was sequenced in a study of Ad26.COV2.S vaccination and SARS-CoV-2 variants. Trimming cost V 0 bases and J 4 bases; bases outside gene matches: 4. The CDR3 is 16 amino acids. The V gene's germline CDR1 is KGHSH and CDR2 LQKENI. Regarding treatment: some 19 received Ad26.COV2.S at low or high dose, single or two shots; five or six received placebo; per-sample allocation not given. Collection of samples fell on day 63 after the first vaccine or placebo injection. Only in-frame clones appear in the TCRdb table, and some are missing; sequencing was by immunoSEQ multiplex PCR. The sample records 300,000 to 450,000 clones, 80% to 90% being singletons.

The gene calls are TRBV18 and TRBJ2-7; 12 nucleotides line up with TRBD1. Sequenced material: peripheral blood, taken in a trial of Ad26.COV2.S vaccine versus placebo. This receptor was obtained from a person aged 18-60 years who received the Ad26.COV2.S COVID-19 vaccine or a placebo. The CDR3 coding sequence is TGTGCCAGCTCACCACCAGGGACAGGGGGCTTATACGAGCAGTACTTC. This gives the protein CASSPPGTGGLYEQYF.